This TCR beta chain was captured by sequencing in a study of T cell repertoires in cytomegalovirus infection. From the reads, TCRdb called clonotypes with MiXCR, one entry per CDR3 protein. Of 360,000 or so distinct CDR3 sequences listed, roughly 36% were seen once; the top ten hold about 13%. Looked up from germline, CDR1 is MNHNS and CDR2 is SASEGT. This CDR3 spans 12 amino acids. Trimming shortened V by 6 bases and J by 9 bases, and 12 bases separated the two germline ends. Note on this clonotype: Antigen specificity is unknown.

Sequences were derived from cultured PBMCs, sampled from culture after CMV antigen stimulation. This receptor was obtained from a human donor in good health (CMV status not recorded). Some clones in this sample may be carry-over from other donors' samples. The V gene is TRBV6-1, the J gene TRBJ2-1, with D unresolved. CDR3 in DNA: TGTGCCAGCAGCCCCACTTTGGGTGAGCAGTTCTTC. It is translated as CASSPTLGEQFF.